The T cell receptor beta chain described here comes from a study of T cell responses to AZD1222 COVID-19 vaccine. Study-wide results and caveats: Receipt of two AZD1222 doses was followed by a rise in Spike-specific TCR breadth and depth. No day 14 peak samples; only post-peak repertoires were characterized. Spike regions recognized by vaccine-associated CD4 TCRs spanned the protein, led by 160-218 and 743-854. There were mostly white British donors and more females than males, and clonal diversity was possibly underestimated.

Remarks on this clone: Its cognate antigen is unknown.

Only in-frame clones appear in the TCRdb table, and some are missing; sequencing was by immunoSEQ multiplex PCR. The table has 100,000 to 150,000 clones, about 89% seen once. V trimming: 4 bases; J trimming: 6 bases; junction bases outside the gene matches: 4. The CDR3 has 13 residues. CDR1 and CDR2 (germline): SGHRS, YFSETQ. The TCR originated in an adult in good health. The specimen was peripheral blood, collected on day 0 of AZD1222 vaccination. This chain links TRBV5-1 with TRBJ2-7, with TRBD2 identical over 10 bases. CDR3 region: CASSQREGLEQYF. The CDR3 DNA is TGCGCCAGCAGCCAGCGGGAGGGCCTCGAGCAGTACTTC.